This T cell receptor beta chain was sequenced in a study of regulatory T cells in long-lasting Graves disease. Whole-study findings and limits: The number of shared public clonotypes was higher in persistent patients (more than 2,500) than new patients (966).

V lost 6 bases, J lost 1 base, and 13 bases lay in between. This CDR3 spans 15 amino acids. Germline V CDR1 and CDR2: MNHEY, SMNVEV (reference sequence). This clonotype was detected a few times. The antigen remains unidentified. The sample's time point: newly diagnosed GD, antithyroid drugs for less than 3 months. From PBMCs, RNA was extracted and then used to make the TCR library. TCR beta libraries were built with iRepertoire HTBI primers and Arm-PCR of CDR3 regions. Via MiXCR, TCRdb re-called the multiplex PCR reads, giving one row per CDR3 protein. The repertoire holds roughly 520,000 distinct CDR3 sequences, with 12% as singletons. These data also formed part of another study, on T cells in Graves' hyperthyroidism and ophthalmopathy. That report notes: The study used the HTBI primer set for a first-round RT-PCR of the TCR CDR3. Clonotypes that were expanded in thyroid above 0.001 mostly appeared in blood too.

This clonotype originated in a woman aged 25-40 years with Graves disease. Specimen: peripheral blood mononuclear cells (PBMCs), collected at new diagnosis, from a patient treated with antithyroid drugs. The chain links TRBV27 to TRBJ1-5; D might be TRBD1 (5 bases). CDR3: CASRPRDESNQPQHF. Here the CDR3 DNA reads TGTGCCAGCAGGCCGCGGGACGAAAGCAATCAGCCCCAGCATTTT.